Reported below is one T cell receptor (beta chain). After removal of 5 bases from V and 5 bases from J, the junction contained 3 bases not matched to a gene. From germline, CDR1 is MNHNY and CDR2 SVGAGI (reference sequence). This CDR3 is 14 amino acids long. The source of the sample is a study of blood T cell repertoires in COVID-19. Study summary: Material from acute and convalescent COVID-19 was sourced from the United States, Italy and Spain. PBMCs, B-cell-depleted T cells, or T cells were the source of the cDNA or gDNA that made up the material.

Source study methods: How many nucleated cells were present was estimated from reference gene primer amplification. Produced via immunoSEQ multiplex PCR; TCRdb's table is partial and in-frame only. For V, J and clone size, that table is used; D and trimming come from the DNA. The data contain around 200,000 clones, over 70% of them singletons. The source of this sequence is a woman between 45 and 65 years old with acute or convalescent COVID-19. The sequenced sample consisted of peripheral blood. The chain combines TRBV6-6 with TRBJ1-6; TRBD1 matches 7 bases. The CDR3 region has the DNA TGTGCCAGCAGTGAGGGGGCTAATAATTCACCCCTCCACTTT. Protein product: CASSEGANNSPLHF.